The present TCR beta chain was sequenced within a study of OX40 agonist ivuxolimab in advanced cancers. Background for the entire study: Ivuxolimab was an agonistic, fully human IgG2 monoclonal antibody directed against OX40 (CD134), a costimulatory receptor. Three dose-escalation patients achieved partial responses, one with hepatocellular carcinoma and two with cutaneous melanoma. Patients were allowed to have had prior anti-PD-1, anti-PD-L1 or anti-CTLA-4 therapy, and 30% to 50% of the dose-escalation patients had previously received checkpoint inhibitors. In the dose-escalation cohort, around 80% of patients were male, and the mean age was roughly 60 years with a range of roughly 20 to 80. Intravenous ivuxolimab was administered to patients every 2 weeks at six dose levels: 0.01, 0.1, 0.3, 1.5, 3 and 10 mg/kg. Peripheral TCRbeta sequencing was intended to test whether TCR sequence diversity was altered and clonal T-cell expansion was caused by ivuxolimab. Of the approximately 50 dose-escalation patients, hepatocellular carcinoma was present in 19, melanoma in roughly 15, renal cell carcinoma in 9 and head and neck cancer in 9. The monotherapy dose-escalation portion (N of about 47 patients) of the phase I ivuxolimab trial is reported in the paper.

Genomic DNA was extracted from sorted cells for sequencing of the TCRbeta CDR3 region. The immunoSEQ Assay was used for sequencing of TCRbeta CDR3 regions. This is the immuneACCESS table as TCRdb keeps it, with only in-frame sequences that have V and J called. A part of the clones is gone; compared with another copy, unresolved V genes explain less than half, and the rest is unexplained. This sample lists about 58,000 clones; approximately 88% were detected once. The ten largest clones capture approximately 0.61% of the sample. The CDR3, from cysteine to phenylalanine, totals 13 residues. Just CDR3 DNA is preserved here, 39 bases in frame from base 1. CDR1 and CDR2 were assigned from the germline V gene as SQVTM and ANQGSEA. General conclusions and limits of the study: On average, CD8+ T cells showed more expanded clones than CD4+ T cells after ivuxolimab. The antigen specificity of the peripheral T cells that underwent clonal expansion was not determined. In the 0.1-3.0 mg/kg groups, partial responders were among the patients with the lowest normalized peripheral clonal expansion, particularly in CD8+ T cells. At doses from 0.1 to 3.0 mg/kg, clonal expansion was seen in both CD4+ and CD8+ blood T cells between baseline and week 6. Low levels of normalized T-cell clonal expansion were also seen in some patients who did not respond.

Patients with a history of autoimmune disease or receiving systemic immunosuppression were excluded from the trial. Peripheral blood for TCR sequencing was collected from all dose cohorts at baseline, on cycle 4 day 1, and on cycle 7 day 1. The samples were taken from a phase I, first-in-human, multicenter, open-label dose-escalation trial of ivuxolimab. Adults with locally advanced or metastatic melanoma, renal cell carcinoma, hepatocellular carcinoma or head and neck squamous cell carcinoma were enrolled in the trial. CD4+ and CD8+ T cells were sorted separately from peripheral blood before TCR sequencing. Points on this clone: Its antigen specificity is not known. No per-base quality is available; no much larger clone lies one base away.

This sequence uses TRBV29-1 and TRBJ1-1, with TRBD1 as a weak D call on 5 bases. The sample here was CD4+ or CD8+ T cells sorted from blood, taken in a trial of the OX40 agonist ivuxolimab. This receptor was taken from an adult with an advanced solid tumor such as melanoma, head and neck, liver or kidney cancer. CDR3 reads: CSTGGQKNTEAFF. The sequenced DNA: TGCAGTACAGGCGGGCAAAAGAACACTGAAGCTTTCTTT.